These 20 T cell receptor beta chains were all obtained from the same sample, sequenced in a study of tumor-infiltrating lymphocytes in oesophageal squamous cell carcinoma. TCRdb fed the PCR reads into MiXCR, producing one record per CDR3 protein. The sample consists of about 15,000 distinct CDR3 sequences, approximately 54% of them appearing once. The specimen was esophageal tumor tissue. The receptors stem from a female donor with esophageal squamous cell carcinoma.

Many counts were recorded for this clonotype. The chain has TRBV5-1 and TRBJ2-7; a weak D match, TRBD1 (6 bases). The germline V and J ends were trimmed by 3 bases and 0 bases, with 16 bases remaining between them. The CDR3 covers 16 residues. The germline gives CDR1 SGHRS, CDR2 YFSETQ. CDR3 amino acids: CASSWTVRSSSYEQYF. In DNA, the CDR3 is TGCGCCAGCAGCTGGACAGTTCGGTCAAGCTCCTACGAGCAGTACTTC.

This clonotype was detected many times. The chain employs TRBV6-1 and TRBJ1-2; possible D gene TRBD1, 5 bases. From germline, CDR1 is MNHNS and CDR2 SASEGT. The V and J ends lost 8 bases and 2 bases respectively, with 12 bases between them. This CDR3 is built from 13 residues. The CDR3 coding sequence is TGTGCCAGCCCGGGACGGACGAACTATGGCTACACCTTC. Protein product: CASPGRTNYGYTF.

This clonotype was counted a few times. The limits of the CDR3 on the DNA are not certain, so only TCRdb's listed CDR3 is given. The V call is TRBV7-5, the J call TRBJ2-7; the D call in the table, TRBD2, was not verified against the DNA. TRBV7-5 is tagged as a pseudogene. The CDR3 adds up to 16 amino acids, both ends counted. The CDR3: CISVPATSSGRAEQYF.

The rearrangement uses TRBV7-2 and TRBJ1-1; 7 bases are shared with TRBD1. V dropped 2 bases and J dropped 6; count of bases not matched to a gene: 6. The CDR3 has 14 residues. Germline lookup yields CDR1 SGHTA and CDR2 FQGNSA. The chain's CDR3 is CASSLFDREAEAFF. The CDR3 nucleotides are TGTGCCAGCAGCTTATTTGACAGGGAGGCTGAAGCTTTCTTT.

The chain joins TRBV12-3 or TRBV12-4 to TRBJ2-1, with 8 bases that match TRBD1. V was clipped by 5 bases and J by 1 base; unmatched bases: 4. The CDR3 is 15 amino acids. CDR3 region: CASSPRQGSYNEQFF. CDR3 DNA: TGTGCCAGCAGTCCTCGACAGGGGTCCTACAATGAGCAGTTCTTC.

This clonotype was counted once. This rearrangement joins TRBV7-3 to TRBJ2-2; D is unclear. V lost 3 bases to trimming and J lost 5 bases, with 4 bases between them. The CDR3 runs to 12 residues. CDR1 is SGHTA, CDR2 FQGTGA, per germline. Written as DNA, the CDR3 is TGTGCCAGCAGCTTGGTAACCGGGGAGCTGTTTTTT. This sequence encodes CASSLVTGELFF.

The rearrangement uses TRBV7-9 and TRBJ2-1, with 15 bases fitting TRBD2. With the DNA end fitting TRBJ2-7 better, the J assignment may be wrong. Germline V gene sequence: CDR1 SEHNR, CDR2 FQNEAQ (reference sequence). The CDR3 has 17 amino acids. The CDR3 nucleotides read TGTGCCAGCAGCTTGCCCGGGACTAGCGGGGGGTACAATGAGCAGTACTTC. Amino acid sequence: CASSLPGTSGGYNEQYF.

This clonotype was counted at least ten times. This chain connects TRBV4-2 to TRBJ2-7, with 7 nucleotides matching TRBD2. J was trimmed by 4 bases and V by 1 base; bases with no gene match: 7. The CDR3 extends over 15 amino acids. The V gene's germline CDR1 is LGHNA and CDR2 YNFKEQ. CDR3 loop: CASSQARLGGYEQYF. The CDR3 DNA reads as TGTGCCAGCAGCCAAGCACGCCTGGGGGGGTACGAGCAGTACTTC.

The chain uses TRBV7-6 and TRBJ1-1, with unresolved D. CDR3 length: 13 residues. From germline, CDR1 is SGHVS and CDR2 FNYEAQ. Between the trimmed V and J ends, which lost 2 bases and 2 bases, there was a span of 6 bases. Here the CDR3 DNA reads TGTGCCAGCAGCTTACAGACAAACACTGAAGCTTTCTTT. Its translation: CASSLQTNTEAFF.

As regards this clonotype: Because the CDR3 is missing its conserved closing phenylalanine or tryptophan, this is likely a read error. The limits of the CDR3 on the DNA are not certain, so only TCRdb's listed CDR3 is given. The chain has TRBV11-2 and TRBJ2-6; the DNA was not used to check the table's D call, TRBD1. Germline CDR1 and CDR2: SGHAT and FQNNGV. Ends included, the CDR3 has 16 residues. CDR3 in amino acids: CASSSGQGHYEQYFGN.

V and J are TRBV7-6 and TRBJ2-7; D uncertain. The J call could be wrong; TRBJ2-1 is a better fit for the DNA end. The CDR3 is made up of 11 amino acids. Looked up from germline, CDR1 is SGHVS and CDR2 is FNYEAQ. CDR3 protein: CASSLEYEQFF. The CDR3 coding sequence is TGTGCCAGCAGCTTAGAATATGAGCAGTTCTTC.

The chain employs TRBV7-8 and TRBJ2-1, with 9 bases aligning to TRBD1. The end of the DNA is better explained by TRBJ2-5, so the J call may be wrong. The CDR3 covers 15 residues. Per germline, CDR1 SGHVS and CDR2 FQNEAQ. The CDR3: CASSLGGQGQETQYF. Written as DNA, the CDR3 is TGTGCCAGCAGCTTAGGGGGACAGGGCCAAGAGACCCAGTACTTC.

The V call is TRBV7-2, the J call TRBJ1-5; 7 bases line up with TRBD1. The V segment lost 2 bases and the J segment 6 bases; nucleotides outside the gene matches: 1. This CDR3 comprises 13 residues. Germline V CDR1 and CDR2: SGHTA, FQGNSA. The CDR3 DNA sequence: TGTGCCAGCAGCTTACAGGGGGGTCAGCCCCAGCATTTT. Protein: CASSLQGGQPQHF.

As for this clonotype: The conserved closing phenylalanine or tryptophan is absent in this CDR3, likely reflecting a read error. The DNA is left out, because the CDR3 cannot be placed on it with certainty; the CDR3 is given as TCRdb lists it. The chain carries TRBV6-1 and TRBJ2-1; the D segment call TRBD2 is taken from the table without a DNA check. The CDR3 has 16 residues if both end residues are counted. Germline assignment: CDR1 MNHNS and CDR2 SASEGT. The CDR3 is CASSEVRRSYEQYFGN.

V gene TRBV7-2 combines with J gene TRBJ2-3; D gene unclear. This CDR3 contains 12 residues. Trimming took 6 bases from V and 6 from J, leaving 10 bases between them. Germline V gene sequence: CDR1 SGHTA, CDR2 FQGNSA. CDR3 nucleotides: TGTGCCAGCAGTCCCTATGGGGATACGCAGTATTTT. The encoded protein is CASSPYGDTQYF.

V gene TRBV28 combines with J gene TRBJ1-3; 7 bases line up with TRBD1. This CDR3 contains 16 residues. The germline V gene has CDR1 MDHEN and CDR2 SYDVKM. Trimming cost V 5 bases and J 0 bases; bases outside gene matches: 7. The CDR3 region is CASSETGALSGNTIYF. The DNA of the CDR3 is TGTGCCAGCAGTGAAACAGGGGCCCTCTCTGGAAACACCATATATTTT.

This clonotype is medium-sized. This rearrangement joins TRBV5-4 to TRBJ2-7; TRBD2 might be the D (6 bases). The CDR3 spans 15 residues. CDR1 is SGHNT and CDR2 is YYREEE in the germline V gene (reference sequence). V was pared by 3 bases and J by 0 bases, with 13 bases between. The CDR3 is CASSSGVATSYEQYF. The CDR3 DNA reads TGTGCCAGCAGCTCGGGGGTGGCAACCTCCTACGAGCAGTACTTC.

The chain has TRBV7-9 and TRBJ2-5, with D possibly matching TRBD2 (6 bases). Judging by the DNA end, TRBJ2-7 fits better; the J call may be wrong. Per germline, CDR1 SEHNR and CDR2 FQNEAQ (reference sequence). The CDR3 runs to 13 residues. The DNA for the CDR3 is TGTGCCAGCAGCTTATCCGGGGGTGACGAGCAGTACTTC. Translating gives CASSLSGGDEQYF.

This clonotype was recorded once. This chain uses TRBV11-2 with TRBJ2-1, with 8 bases that match TRBD1. This CDR3 has 17 residues. After removal of 5 bases from V and 0 bases from J, the junction contained 9 bases not matched to a gene. Germline lookup yields CDR1 SGHAT and CDR2 FQNNGV. The CDR3 is CASSLSGGMSSYNEQFF. The CDR3, as DNA: TGTGCCAGCAGCCTGTCAGGGGGCATGAGCTCCTACAATGAGCAGTTCTTC.

This chain connects TRBV7-2 to TRBJ2-7, with 9 bases aligning to TRBD1. The DNA end lines up better with TRBJ2-1; the J call may be wrong. CDR1 and CDR2 from the germline V gene are SGHTA and FQGNSA. The CDR3 runs to 17 residues. Here the CDR3 reads CASSFRRQGQGYNEQFF. The CDR3 DNA reads TGTGCCAGCAGCTTCCGTCGACAGGGACAGGGATACAATGAGCAGTTCTTC.